One T cell receptor (beta chain) is described in this entry. This clonotype was picked up many times. Which antigen it targets is not known. The sample holds no much larger clone one base away, and base qualities are not on file. These data belong to a study of human T cells and chemical hapten exposure (dated by TCRdb to the early 2020s). About the full investigation: For sensitization, 2% DPC in acetone was applied to a 2 cm by 2 cm area of upper inner arm skin. Throughout the study period of about 22 weeks, patients also received therapeutic DPC doses to the scalp every week. Patch tests used Finn chambers with 0.01% DPC on the upper back, scored after 6 days by International Contact Dermatitis Research Group standards. The patient cohort, mostly female, included alopecia areata with under or over 50% scalp involvement, alopecia totalis and alopecia universalis. Libraries were combined into a pool for sequencing, and differences in TCR yield between samples came mainly from small differences in library volumes within the pool. In alopecia patients, the study followed how the peripheral blood TCR repertoire changed in vivo over primary and secondary sensitization to diphenylcyclopropenone (DPC), a hapten. Patient blood was sampled pre-sensitization (week 0) and at 2, 6 and about 24 weeks after DPC sensitization. Roughly 30 alopecia patients gave blood for TCR sequencing at one to four time points (pre-sensitization, 2, 6 and 24 weeks). Beyond this particular receptor, the publication reports: After repeated subsampling, changes were observed in the strength of the expansion versus patch-test correlation and in the threshold at which the correlation became significant. Compared with pre-sensitization or healthy control sets, expanded TCRs formed significantly more large CDR3 similarity clusters, which is consistent with antigen-driven responses. Because all patients had alopecia, a presumed autoimmune disease, the immune response of the patients might differ from that of healthy individuals. A positive correlation was found between the number of PT1 expanded TCRs and patch test score, with significance reached at thresholds 8, 16 and 32 but not 4. DPC sensitization did not change how many TCRs were above 1 in 1000 frequency, and no evidence was found of alterations in global repertoire structure.

After removal of 5 bases from V and 1 base from J, the junction retains 5 bases not matched to a gene. In the germline V gene, CDR1 corresponds to SGHAT and CDR2 to FQNNGV. Spanning cysteine to phenylalanine, the CDR3 consists of 16 amino acids. Just CDR3 DNA is preserved here, 48 bases in frame from base 1. Library prep was done by RACE. Instrument used: NextSeq 500. Library preparation attached unique molecular identifiers to individual cDNA molecules for quantitative, reproducible TCR counting. Each blood RNA sample was used to sequence both TCR alpha and TCR beta chains. Concerning the study's data processing: Samples had a median of about 90,000 TCRs, with a range from roughly 23,224 to 700,000. V, J and CDR3 annotation of the TCR reads was carried out using the Decombinator software suite. Every sample was subsampled to the same number of TCRs (28,000) for the PS versus PT1 abundance plots. Expanded TCRs were defined as absent before sensitization and observed at least eight times at the 2-week time point. The raw public data were reprocessed by TCRdb itself: fastp quality trimming at Q25, MiXCR clonotype calling, in-frame beta chains only. CDR3 protein duplicates are merged, each entry listing the most common genes and DNA. These V and J calls rely on TCRdb rather than the paper's analysis. For this sample the table gives fewer than 300,000 distinct CDR3 sequences, of which approximately 7.5% were detected only once. The top ten clones comprise 1.2% of the sample.

Taken with the paper, the label for time point translates to: pre-sensitization, week 0. This specimen's treatment or condition label, per the study, means: therapeutic diphenylcyclopropenone sensitization with weekly scalp DPC. Blood at each patch-test visit was drawn before the patch test was applied. Patients were eligible if aged 18 to 70, diagnosed with alopecia and judged suitable for DPC therapy, and pregnant patients were excluded. Total RNA was extracted from unfractionated whole blood collected in Tempus Blood RNA tubes. The chain is assembled from TRBV11-2 and TRBJ2-3; 11 nucleotides in the junction match TRBD2. Sequences were derived from whole blood, sampled in connection with sensitization to the hapten diphenylcyclopropenone (DPC). This sequence originates from a man aged 18 to 30 with alopecia areata. Some clones in this sample may be carry-over from other donors' samples. The base sequence is TGTGCCAGCAGCCCCTTGACTAGCGGGGGCACAGATACGCAGTATTTT. Its protein product is CASSPLTSGGTDTQYF.